These 32 T cell receptor beta chains came from one sample sequenced in a study of T-cell reconstitution after alpha-beta-depleted transplantation in children. Molecular barcoding with unique molecular identifiers was used for the TCRbeta library. In TCRdb, the PCR reads were re-called with MiXCR into one record per CDR3 protein. The sample has about 1,000,000 distinct CDR3 sequences; around 30% are singletons. Sequenced here: PBMCs, mostly from graft donor cells, sampled 360 days after TCRalphabeta/CD19-depleted stem cell transplant. These receptors were collected from a boy under three years old who had a stem cell transplant for SCID, so the T cells may come from the graft donor.

This clonotype was seen more than once but under ten times. The genes are TRBV11-1 and TRBJ1-3; 8 bases are shared with TRBD1. Trimming cost V 4 bases and J 0 bases; bases outside gene matches: 11. This CDR3 has 18 residues. CDR1 and CDR2 from the germline V gene are SGHAT and FQDESV (reference sequence). In DNA, the CDR3 is TGTGCCAGCAGCTCAGGTGCAGGGGGCGACGGCTCTGGAAACACCATATATTTT. Translation gives CASSSGAGGDGSGNTIYF. Combining the CDR3 with reference TRBV11-1 and TRBJ1-3 gives the whole variable domain EAEVAQSPRYKITEKSQAVAFWCDPISGHATLYWYRQILGQGPELLVQFQDESVVDDSQLPKDRFSAERLKGVDSTLKIQPAELGDSAMYLCASSSGAGGDGSGNTIYFGEGSWLTVV.

This sequence joins TRBV9 and TRBJ1-6; D uncertain. The CDR3 consists of 14 residues. The germline gives CDR1 SGDLS, CDR2 YYNGEE. The ends were cut back, 0 bases at V and 6 bases at J, with 7 bases in the middle. The CDR3: CASSVVGFNSPLHF. The CDR3 nucleotides read TGTGCCAGCAGCGTAGTAGGGTTTAATTCACCCCTCCACTTT.

The chain uses TRBV20-1 and TRBJ1-4, with no clear D. Trimming left V 4 bases short and J 7 bases short, with 16 bases between. Germline CDR1 reads DFQATT; CDR2 reads SNEGSKA (reference sequence). This CDR3 spans 14 amino acids. CDR3 protein: CSAKDRALGEKLFF. The CDR3 region has the DNA TGCAGTGCTAAGGACCGAGCCTTGGGTGAAAAACTGTTTTTT.

The DNA of the CDR3 is TGTGCCAGCAATTCCGAATACGCATCCTCCTACGAGCAGTACTTC. Its translation: CASNSEYASSYEQYF. The chain couples TRBV2 to TRBJ2-7; the D is unclear. The CDR3 runs 15 residues. V was trimmed by 7 bases and J by 0 bases, leaving 16 bases between them. Germline values: CDR1 SNHLY, CDR2 FYNNEI. The variable domain in full, with the rest retrieved from reference TRBV2 and TRBJ2-7, is EPEVTQTPSHQVTQMGQEVILRCVPISNHLYFYWYRQILGQKVEFLVSFYNNEISEKSEIFDDQFSVERPDGSNFTLKIRSTKLEDSAMYFCASNSEYASSYEQYFGPGTRLTVT.

This clonotype came up a few times. V and J are TRBV5-6 and TRBJ2-7, with TRBD1 as a possible D gene (6 bases). CDR1 SGHDT and CDR2 YYEEEE come from the germline V gene. The CDR3 spans 16 residues. Trimming cost V 3 bases and J 6 bases, with 22 bases left between them. The CDR3 loop is CASSYLDSLAPIEQYF. DNA of the CDR3: TGTGCCAGCAGCTACCTGGACAGCCTCGCACCGATCGAGCAGTACTTC.

The chain is built from TRBV12-3 or TRBV12-4 and TRBJ2-1, with D perhaps TRBD1 or TRBD2 (6 bases each). CDR3 length equals 15 residues. Trimming removed 7 bases at V and 12 bases at J, with 25 bases between. CDR3 sequence: CASTGGGGRGFGQFF. In DNA, the CDR3 is TGTGCCAGCACCGGGGGTGGGGGCCGAGGATTCGGGCAGTTCTTC.

The chain carries TRBV4-1 and TRBJ1-2; D unclear. Germline V gene data show CDR1 as MGHRA and CDR2 as YSYEKL. This CDR3 spans 13 amino acids. The V end lost 2 bases, the J end lost 7 bases, and 11 bases lay between the germline ends. The DNA for the CDR3 is TGCGCCAGCAGCCAATGGCCGCAGGCTGGCTACACCTTC. Its protein is CASSQWPQAGYTF.

This clonotype was picked up a small number of times. The chain is built from TRBV20-1 and TRBJ2-1; a weak D match, TRBD1 (5 bases). The germline gives CDR1 DFQATT, CDR2 SNEGSKA (reference sequence). Trimming removed 4 bases from V and 6 bases from J, with 16 bases in between. This CDR3 region has 14 residues. The CDR3 DNA reads TGCAGTGCTAACGACTGGGGCCAAATCAATGAGCAGTTCTTC. This gives the protein CSANDWGQINEQFF.

The chain combines TRBV7-8 with TRBJ2-5; no definite D call. Per the germline V gene, CDR1 is SGHVS and CDR2 is FQNEAQ. The CDR3 length is 16 residues. The V and J ends lost 3 bases and 5 bases respectively, with 19 bases between them. As DNA, the CDR3 is TGTGCCAGCAGCTTGGAGCCAGCAGAAGTAGGGGAGACCCAGTACTTC. Its protein is CASSLEPAEVGETQYF. Based on the CDR3 plus reference TRBV7-8 and TRBJ2-5, the full variable domain is GAGVSQSPRYKVAKRGQDVALRCDPISGHVSLFWYQQALGQGPEFLTYFQNEAQLDKSGLPSDRFFAERPEGSVSTLKIQRTQQEDSAVYLCASSLEPAEVGETQYFGPGTRLLVL.

The chain recombines TRBV12-3 or TRBV12-4 with TRBJ2-5; TRBD2 matches at 7 bases. This CDR3 is 16 amino acids long. Unmatched junction bases numbered 13, after V lost 7 bases and J lost 2 bases. CDR3 sequence: CASTPGGSLRQETQYF. In DNA, the CDR3 is TGTGCCAGCACTCCCGGGGGGTCTCTCAGGCAAGAGACCCAGTACTTC.

The chain joins TRBV6-1 to TRBJ2-3; D perhaps matches TRBD2 (6 bases). Germline V lookup: CDR1 MNHNS, CDR2 SASEGT. The CDR3 loop spans 17 amino acids. Trimming shortened V by 5 bases and J by 0 bases, and 18 bases separated the two germline ends. The CDR3 sequence: CASSLGLTKPSTDTQYF. For the CDR3, the DNA is TGTGCCAGCAGTCTGGGACTTACCAAACCTAGCACAGATACGCAGTATTTT.

The rearrangement uses TRBV9 and TRBJ2-3; 10 bases are a match to TRBD2. CDR1 and CDR2 (germline): SGDLS, YYNGEE. The CDR3 has 16 amino acids. The V gene end was trimmed by 4 bases and the J gene end by 5 bases; junction bases not matched to a gene: 10. CDR3 sequence (DNA): TGTGCCAGCAGCCCGGGACTAGCGAATGTGGGAGATACGCAGTATTTT. Its protein is CASSPGLANVGDTQYF.

The table lists this clonotype with many counts. This chain connects TRBV5-6 to TRBJ2-1; TRBD2 aligns across 10 bases. V lost 5 bases and J lost 4; bases outside the gene matches: 6. This CDR3 has 15 residues. The germline CDR1 and CDR2 sequences are SGHDT and YYEEEE. CDR3 nucleotide sequence: TGTGCCAGCAGTCGAGCGGGGGGGCCTTACAATGAGCAGTTCTTC. Protein: CASSRAGGPYNEQFF.

In its sample, this clonotype was seen many times. The chain is built from TRBV12-3 or TRBV12-4 and TRBJ2-3; D is possibly TRBD1 (5 bases). The germline V and J ends were trimmed by 7 bases and 2 bases, with 13 bases remaining between them. The CDR3 extends over 14 amino acids. CDR3 coding DNA: TGTGCCAGCATGGGCAGGGCGATCACAGATACGCAGTATTTT. It is translated as CASMGRAITDTQYF.

The chain uses TRBV28 and TRBJ1-2; 9 positions agree with TRBD1. Germline V CDR1 and CDR2: MDHEN, SYDVKM. The CDR3 is 16 amino acids. J gave up 8 bases and V 7 bases, and 17 bases lay outside the gene matches. In DNA form, the CDR3 reads TGTGCCAGCAATGGGCCCTACCGGGGACAGGGTCCCGGCTACACCTTC. This codes for CASNGPYRGQGPGYTF.

The chain joins TRBV5-6 to TRBJ1-2, with TRBD1 matching over 7 bases. Germline loops: CDR1 SGHDT, CDR2 YYEEEE. V gave up 1 base and J gave up 6 bases; unmatched junction bases: 9. The CDR3 covers 15 residues. DNA of the CDR3: TGTGCCAGCAGCTTGACCGACAGGGATGGGGATGGCTACACCTTC. This sequence encodes CASSLTDRDGDGYTF.

V gene TRBV20-1 combines with J gene TRBJ1-1; D gene unclear. CDR3 length equals 12 residues. V was clipped by 7 bases and J by 4 bases, with 13 bases between them. Germline lookup yields CDR1 DFQATT and CDR2 SNEGSKA (reference sequence). The CDR3 reads CSVTTVLTEAFF. The DNA of the CDR3 is TGCAGTGTCACGACGGTTCTCACTGAAGCTTTCTTT.

This clonotype has a handful of counts. V usage is TRBV15 and J usage is TRBJ1-4, with unresolved D. Trimming cost V 0 bases and J 2 bases, with 13 bases left between them. Germline CDR1 and CDR2: LNHNV and YYDKDF (reference sequence). The CDR3 length is 17 residues. CDR3 sequence (DNA): TGTGCCACCAGCAGAGATCGAGAACGTGCCACTAATGAAAAACTGTTTTTT. This sequence encodes CATSRDRERATNEKLFF.

This CDR3 reads CASRIRWSGGEETQYF. The CDR3 coding sequence is TGTGCCAGCAGGATCCGATGGAGCGGGGGAGAAGAGACCCAGTACTTC. The chain combines TRBV28 with TRBJ2-5; 8 positions agree with TRBD2. V shed 6 bases and J 3 bases; nucleotides not matched to a gene: 12. Germline assignment: CDR1 MDHEN and CDR2 SYDVKM. The CDR3 runs to 16 residues. Combining the CDR3 with reference TRBV28 and TRBJ2-5 gives the whole variable domain DVKVTQSSRYLVKRTGEKVFLECVQDMDHENMFWYRQDPGLGLRLIYFSYDVKMKEKGDIPEGYSVSREKKERFSLILESASTNQTSMYLCASRIRWSGGEETQYFGPGTRLLVL.

The V gene is TRBV12-3 or TRBV12-4, the J gene TRBJ1-5; weak D call: TRBD1 (5 bases). Trimming cost V 3 bases and J 4 bases, with 10 bases left between them. The CDR3 is 14 residues long. The CDR3 spells CASSLQGVNQPQHF. In nucleotides, the CDR3 is TGTGCCAGCAGTTTGCAAGGGGTTAATCAGCCCCAGCATTTT.

On this clonotype: Germline and junction disagree at one end, which may indicate a read error. V and J are TRBV12-3 or TRBV12-4 and TRBJ2-3, with 8 bases lining up with TRBD1. The CDR3 has 19 amino acids. CDR3 nucleotides: TGTACCAGCAGTTTAAGGGGGACAGGAGGTCGACACACACGAGATACGCAGTATTTT. This encodes CTSSLRGTGGRHTRDTQYF.

The CDR3 bases are TGTGCCAGCAGTCAACACAACAGGGAGAACACAGATACGCAGTATTTT. As protein: CASSQHNRENTDTQYF. The chain employs TRBV28 and TRBJ2-3, with D possibly being TRBD1 (6 bases). V lost 5 bases, J lost 2 bases, and 17 bases lay in between. The V gene's germline CDR1 is MDHEN and CDR2 SYDVKM. The CDR3 extends over 16 amino acids.

V is TRBV30 and J is TRBJ1-3; TRBD1 matches at 10 bases. This CDR3 contains 15 residues. The germline CDR1 and CDR2 sequences are GTSNPN and SVGIG (reference sequence). Unmatched junction bases numbered 4, after V lost 2 bases and J lost 3 bases. This chain's CDR3 is CAWSKDRGHGNTIYF. Here the CDR3 DNA reads TGTGCCTGGAGTAAAGACAGGGGGCATGGAAACACCATATATTTT.

The V gene is TRBV12-3 or TRBV12-4, the J gene TRBJ2-1, with D maybe TRBD2 (5 bases). CDR3 size: 14 residues. Deletions cut 3 bases from V and 2 bases from J, with 8 bases between. The CDR3 sequence is CASSFEGPYNEQFF. The CDR3 bases are TGTGCCAGCAGTTTTGAGGGCCCCTACAATGAGCAGTTCTTC.

This clonotype was counted between two and nine times. This sequence joins TRBV29-1 and TRBJ1-2; TRBD1 matches at 9 bases. The V gene end was trimmed by 6 bases and the J gene end by 2 bases; junction bases not matched to a gene: 13. The CDR3 runs to 16 residues. CDR1 is SQVTM, CDR2 ANQGSEA, per germline. The DNA of the CDR3 is TGCAGCGTCGACTTGCAACAGGGGGCCTTGAACTATGGCTACACCTTC. Translating gives CSVDLQQGALNYGYTF.

V usage is TRBV2 and J usage is TRBJ1-2, with 7 bases fitting TRBD1. Germline-derived CDR1 and CDR2 are SNHLY and FYNNEI. The CDR3 has 14 residues. J lost 5 bases, V lost 6 bases, and 9 bases had no gene match. CDR3 residues: CASRTGQAYYGYTF. In nucleotides, the CDR3 is TGTGCCAGCAGGACCGGACAGGCTTATTATGGCTACACCTTC.

V usage is TRBV28 and J usage is TRBJ2-7; D unclear. CDR1 MDHEN and CDR2 SYDVKM come from the germline V gene. V shed 3 bases and J shed 6 bases, with 12 bases lying between them. The CDR3 contains 13 residues. Written as DNA, the CDR3 is TGTGCCAGCAGTTTCCCACATCCTACCGAGCAGTACTTC. Protein product: CASSFPHPTEQYF.

The sample holds one count of this clonotype. The chain carries TRBV11-1 and TRBJ2-2; 13 nucleotides match TRBD2. CDR3 length equals 18 residues. Losses at the gene ends were 6 bases for V and 1 base for J; bases not matched to a gene: 8. Germline V lookup: CDR1 SGHAT, CDR2 FQDESV (reference sequence). The CDR3 DNA reads as TGTGCCAGCAGACGACTAGCGGGGGGACAGATGAACACCGGGGAGCTGTTTTTT. This codes for CASRRLAGGQMNTGELFF.

The CDR3 loop is CASKAGGPTGELFF. The CDR3 DNA reads TGTGCCAGCAAAGCGGGGGGGCCCACCGGGGAGCTGTTTTTT. The V gene is TRBV2, the J gene TRBJ2-2; 10 bases map to TRBD2. The CDR3 runs to 14 residues. V shed 7 bases, J shed 4 bases, and the junction held 3 bases outside the gene matches. CDR1 SNHLY and CDR2 FYNNEI come from the germline V gene.

In this sample, this clonotype turned up a few times. The rearrangement uses TRBV29-1 and TRBJ2-7; D unclear. Between the trimmed V and J ends, which lost 7 bases and 5 bases, there was a span of 12 bases. Germline-derived CDR1 and CDR2 are SQVTM and ANQGSEA. This CDR3 comprises 11 residues. DNA of the CDR3: TGCAGCGCCCCATGGCGCCACGAGCAGTACTTC. As protein: CSAPWRHEQYF.

The chain carries TRBV5-6 and TRBJ2-4, with 7 bases that match TRBD1. The CDR3 is 13 amino acids. V gave up 5 bases and J gave up 8 bases; unmatched junction bases: 7. Germline V lookup: CDR1 SGHDT, CDR2 YYEEEE. The CDR3 here is CASSFDRVDIQYF. The CDR3 coding sequence is TGTGCCAGCAGTTTTGACAGGGTGGACATTCAGTACTTC. Based on the CDR3 plus reference TRBV5-6 and TRBJ2-4, the full variable domain is DAGVTQSPTHLIKTRGQQVTLRCSPKSGHDTVSWYQQALGQGPQFIFQYYEEEERQRGNFPDRFSGHQFPNYSSELNVNALLLGDSALYLCASSFDRVDIQYFGAGTRLSVL.

This clonotype was seen a handful of times. The rearrangement uses TRBV7-6 and TRBJ1-1; 9 bases fit TRBD1. Germline V gene lookup returns CDR1 SGHVS and CDR2 FNYEAQ. The CDR3 covers 16 residues. V lost 6 bases to trimming and J lost 7 bases; unmatched junction nucleotides: 15. The CDR3: CASSSMTGGTTGEAFF. The CDR3 DNA reads TGTGCCAGCAGTTCCATGACAGGGGGGACCACTGGTGAAGCTTTCTTT.